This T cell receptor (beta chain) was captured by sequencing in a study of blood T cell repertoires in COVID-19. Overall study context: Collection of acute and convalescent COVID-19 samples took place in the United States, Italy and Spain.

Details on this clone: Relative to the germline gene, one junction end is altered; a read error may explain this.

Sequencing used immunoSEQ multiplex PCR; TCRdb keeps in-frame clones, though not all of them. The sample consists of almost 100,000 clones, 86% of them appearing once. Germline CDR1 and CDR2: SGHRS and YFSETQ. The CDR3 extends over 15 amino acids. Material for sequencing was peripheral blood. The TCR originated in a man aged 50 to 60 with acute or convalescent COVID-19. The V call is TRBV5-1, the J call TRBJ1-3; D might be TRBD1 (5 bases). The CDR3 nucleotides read TGCGCCAGCAGCACCGCCGGGACTGCTGGGAACACCATATATTTT. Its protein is CASSTAGTAGNTIYF.